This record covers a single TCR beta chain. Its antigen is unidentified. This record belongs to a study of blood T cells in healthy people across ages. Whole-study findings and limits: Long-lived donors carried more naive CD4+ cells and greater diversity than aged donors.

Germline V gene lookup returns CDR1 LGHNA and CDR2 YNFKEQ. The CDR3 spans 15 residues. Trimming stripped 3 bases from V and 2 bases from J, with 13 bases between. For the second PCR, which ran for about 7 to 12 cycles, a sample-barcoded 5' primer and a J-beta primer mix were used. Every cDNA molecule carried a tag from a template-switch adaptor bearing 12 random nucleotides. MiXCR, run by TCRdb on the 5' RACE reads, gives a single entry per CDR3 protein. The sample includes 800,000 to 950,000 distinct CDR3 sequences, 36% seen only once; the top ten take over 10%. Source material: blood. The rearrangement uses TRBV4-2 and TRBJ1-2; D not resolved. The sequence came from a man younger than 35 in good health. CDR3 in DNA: TGTGCCAGCAGCCAGGCGGCGGATCACAACTATGGCTACACCTTC. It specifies CASSQAADHNYGYTF.